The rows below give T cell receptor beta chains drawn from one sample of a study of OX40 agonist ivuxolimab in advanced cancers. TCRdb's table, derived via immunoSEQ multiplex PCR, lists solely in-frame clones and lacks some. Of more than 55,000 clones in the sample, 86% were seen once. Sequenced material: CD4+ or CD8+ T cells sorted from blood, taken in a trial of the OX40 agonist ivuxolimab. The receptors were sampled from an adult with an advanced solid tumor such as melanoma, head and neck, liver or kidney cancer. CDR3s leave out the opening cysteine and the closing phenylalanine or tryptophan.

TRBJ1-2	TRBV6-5	ASSSAKDGYT
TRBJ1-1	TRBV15	ATTSDLNTEAF
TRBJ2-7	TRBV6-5	ASRTNQGWQY
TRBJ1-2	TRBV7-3	ASSLSPTGLGYT
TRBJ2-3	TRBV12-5	ASGLGLSSTDTQY
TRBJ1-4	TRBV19	ASSPGGTDEATNEKLF
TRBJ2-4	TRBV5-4	ASSFPGRDIQY
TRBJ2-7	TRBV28	ASSPPRSSRVVEQY
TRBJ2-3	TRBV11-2	ASSLRRDRVGPDTQY
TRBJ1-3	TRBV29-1	SVVWEDGNTIY
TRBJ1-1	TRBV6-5	ASSPLRGAGTEAF
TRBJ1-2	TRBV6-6	ASSFLNYGYT
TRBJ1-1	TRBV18	ASSPEQGAAF
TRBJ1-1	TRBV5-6	ASSLSTEAF
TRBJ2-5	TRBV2	ASSGDREETQY
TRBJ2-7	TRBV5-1	ASSSTSSFRSYEQY
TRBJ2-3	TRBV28	ASSGPTGVFSTDTQY
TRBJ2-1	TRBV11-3	ASGQGSTNEQF
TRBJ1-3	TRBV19	ASSSGFSGNTIY
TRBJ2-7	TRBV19	ATRDRIVHEQY
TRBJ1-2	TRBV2	ASIESVQGPYGYT
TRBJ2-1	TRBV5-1	ASSLDWGGYNEQF
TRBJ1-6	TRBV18	ASSPPGKGSPLH
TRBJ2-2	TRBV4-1	ASSLQSRNAGELF
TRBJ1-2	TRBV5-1	ASGDSGLFYGYT
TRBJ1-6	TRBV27	ASSAAGHSYNSPLH
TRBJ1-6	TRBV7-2	ASSNQGSNSPLH
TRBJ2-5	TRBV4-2	ASSQGQQETQY
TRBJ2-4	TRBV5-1	ASSSQGDIQY
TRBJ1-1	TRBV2	ASSALAGKSTEAF
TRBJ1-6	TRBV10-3	ATKYRGEGSPLH
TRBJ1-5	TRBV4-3	ASSQSSAVNQPQH
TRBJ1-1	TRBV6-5	ASNPQGDRGPEAF
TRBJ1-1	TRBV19	ASSWAVDGNTEAF
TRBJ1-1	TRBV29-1	SVVPGEKTEAF
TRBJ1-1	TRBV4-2	ASSPFSGEPTEAF
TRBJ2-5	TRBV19	ASSISEQGWTQY
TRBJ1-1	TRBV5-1	ASSQSPGTDTEAF
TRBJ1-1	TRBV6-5	ASTRRGGITEAF
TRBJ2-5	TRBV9	ASSASGLAGLGETQY
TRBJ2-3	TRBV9	ASSVVPSGADTQY
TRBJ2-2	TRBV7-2	ASSRDRRGELF
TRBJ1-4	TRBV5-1	ASRRGQGNEKLF
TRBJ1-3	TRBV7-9	ASSLGTVDTIY
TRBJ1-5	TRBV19	ASSIWGAGDNQPQH
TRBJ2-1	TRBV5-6	ASGLENEQF
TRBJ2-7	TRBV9	ASSFRLAGAEQY
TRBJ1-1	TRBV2	ATLGTITAEAF
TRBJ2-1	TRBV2	ASTPNLSSYNEQF
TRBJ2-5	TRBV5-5	ASSQQGRETQY
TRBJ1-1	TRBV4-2	ASSHPENTEAF
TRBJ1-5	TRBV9	ASSVAPSQPQH
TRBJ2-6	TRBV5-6	ASSSTGPGANVLT
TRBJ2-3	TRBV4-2	ASSQEVRDTQY
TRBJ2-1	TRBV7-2	ASSLVRLAGGYNEQF
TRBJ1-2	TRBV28	ASSSVPGQGTAGYT
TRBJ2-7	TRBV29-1	SVGMRLTYEQY
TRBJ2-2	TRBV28	ASRPGGPNTGELF
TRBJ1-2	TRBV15	ATHRGDYGYT